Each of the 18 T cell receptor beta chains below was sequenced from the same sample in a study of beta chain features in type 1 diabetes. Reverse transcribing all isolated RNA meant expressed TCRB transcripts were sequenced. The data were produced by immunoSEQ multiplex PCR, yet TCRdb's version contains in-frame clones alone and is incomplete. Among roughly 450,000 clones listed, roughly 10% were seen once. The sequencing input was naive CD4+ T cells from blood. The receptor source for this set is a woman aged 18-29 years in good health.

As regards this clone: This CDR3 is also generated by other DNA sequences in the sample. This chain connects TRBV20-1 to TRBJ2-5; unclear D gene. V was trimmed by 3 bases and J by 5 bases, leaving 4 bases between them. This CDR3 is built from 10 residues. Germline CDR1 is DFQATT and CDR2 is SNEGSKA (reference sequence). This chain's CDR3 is CSASLETQYF. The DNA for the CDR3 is TGCAGTGCTAGTCTGGAGACCCAGTACTTC.

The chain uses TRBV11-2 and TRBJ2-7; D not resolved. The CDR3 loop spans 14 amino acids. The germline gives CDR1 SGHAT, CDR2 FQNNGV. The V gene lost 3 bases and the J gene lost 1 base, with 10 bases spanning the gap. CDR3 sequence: CASSFGVHSYEQYF. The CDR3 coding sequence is TGTGCCAGCAGCTTTGGGGTTCATTCCTACGAGCAGTACTTC.

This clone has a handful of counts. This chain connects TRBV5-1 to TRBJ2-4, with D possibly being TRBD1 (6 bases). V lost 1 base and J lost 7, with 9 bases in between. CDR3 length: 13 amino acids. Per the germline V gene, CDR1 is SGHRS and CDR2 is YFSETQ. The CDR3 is CASSLTGSNIQYF. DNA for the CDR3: TGCGCCAGCAGCTTGACAGGGTCGAACATTCAGTACTTC.

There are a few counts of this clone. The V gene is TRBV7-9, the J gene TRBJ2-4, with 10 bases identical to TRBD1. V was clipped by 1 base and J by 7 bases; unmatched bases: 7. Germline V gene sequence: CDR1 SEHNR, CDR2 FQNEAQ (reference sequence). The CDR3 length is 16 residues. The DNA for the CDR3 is TGTGCCAGCAGCTTAGGGACAGGGGGTACAATGAACATTCAGTACTTC. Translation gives CASSLGTGGTMNIQYF.

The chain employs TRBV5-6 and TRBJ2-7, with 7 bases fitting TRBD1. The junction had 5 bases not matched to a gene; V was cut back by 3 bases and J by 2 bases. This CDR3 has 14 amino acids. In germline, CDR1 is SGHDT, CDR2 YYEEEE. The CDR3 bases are TGTGCCAGCAGCTCCCGGACAGGAGCCTACGAGCAGTACTTC. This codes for CASSSRTGAYEQYF.

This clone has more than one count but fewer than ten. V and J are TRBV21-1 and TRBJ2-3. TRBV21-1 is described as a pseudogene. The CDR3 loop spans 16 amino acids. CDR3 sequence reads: CASSKEGTTSTDTQYF. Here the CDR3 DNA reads TGTGCCAGCAGCAAAGAGGGTACAACCAGCACAGATACGCAGTATTTT.

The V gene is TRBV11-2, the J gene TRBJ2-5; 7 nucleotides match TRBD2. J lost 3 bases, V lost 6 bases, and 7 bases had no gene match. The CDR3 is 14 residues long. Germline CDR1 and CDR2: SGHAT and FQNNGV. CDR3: CASRAGTKKETQYF. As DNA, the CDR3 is TGTGCCAGCAGAGCCGGGACTAAGAAAGAGACCCAGTACTTC.

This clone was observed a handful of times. Here the CDR3 reads CASSTRAAGAYNEQFF. CDR3 DNA: TGTGCCAGCAGCACCAGGGCTGCAGGGGCCTACAATGAGCAGTTCTTC. This chain links TRBV28 with TRBJ2-1, with a possible D match to TRBD1 (6 bases). With 6 bases removed from V and 2 bases from J, the gap between germline ends came to 17 bases. This CDR3 is 16 amino acids long. Germline CDR1 and CDR2: MDHEN and SYDVKM.

The CDR3 protein is CASSQRVTDNEQFF. CDR3 DNA sequence: TGCGCCAGCAGCCAAAGGGTTACCGACAATGAGCAGTTCTTC. The V gene is TRBV4-3, the J gene TRBJ2-1; D remains unclear. CDR1 and CDR2 from the germline V gene are LGHNA and YSLEER. Trimming shortened V by 2 bases and J by 5 bases, and 10 bases separated the two germline ends. The CDR3 has 14 amino acids.

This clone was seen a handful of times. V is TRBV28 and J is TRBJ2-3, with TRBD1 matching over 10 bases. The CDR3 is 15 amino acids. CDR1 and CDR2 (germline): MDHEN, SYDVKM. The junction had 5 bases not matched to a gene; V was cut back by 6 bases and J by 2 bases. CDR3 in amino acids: CASRTGTGATDTQYF. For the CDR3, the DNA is TGTGCCAGCAGAACCGGGACAGGGGCCACAGATACGCAGTATTTT.

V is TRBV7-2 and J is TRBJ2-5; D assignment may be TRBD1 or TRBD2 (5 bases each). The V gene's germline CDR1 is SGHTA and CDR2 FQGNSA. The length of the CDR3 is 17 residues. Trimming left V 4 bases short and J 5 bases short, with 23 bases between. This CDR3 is CASSSGTQTRAGETQYF. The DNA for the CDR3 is TGTGCCAGCAGCTCCGGAACACAGACGAGGGCAGGGGAGACCCAGTACTTC.

CDR3 nucleotide sequence: TGCGCCAGCAGCCAAGTAGGATCCAGGGGCGATGAGCAGTTCTTC. Translating it yields CASSQVGSRGDEQFF. This chain uses TRBV4-3 with TRBJ2-1; TRBD1 might be the D (6 bases). Germline assignment: CDR1 LGHNA and CDR2 YSLEER. Trimming pared 1 base from V and 8 bases from J, leaving 15 bases between. CDR3 length: 15 residues.

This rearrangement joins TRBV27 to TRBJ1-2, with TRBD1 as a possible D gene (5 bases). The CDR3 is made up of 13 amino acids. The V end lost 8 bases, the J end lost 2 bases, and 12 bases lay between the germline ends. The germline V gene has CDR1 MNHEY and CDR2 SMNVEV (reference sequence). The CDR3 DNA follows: TGTGCCAGCCGGAGGGGCCGAAACTATGGCTACACCTTC. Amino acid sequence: CASRRGRNYGYTF.

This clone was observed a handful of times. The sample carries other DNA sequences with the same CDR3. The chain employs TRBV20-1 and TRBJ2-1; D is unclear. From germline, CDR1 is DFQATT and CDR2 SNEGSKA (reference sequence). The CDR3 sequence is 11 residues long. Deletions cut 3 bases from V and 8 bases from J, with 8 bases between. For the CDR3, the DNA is TGCAGTGCTAGTCCCGGATATGAGCAGTTCTTC. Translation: CSASPGYEQFF.

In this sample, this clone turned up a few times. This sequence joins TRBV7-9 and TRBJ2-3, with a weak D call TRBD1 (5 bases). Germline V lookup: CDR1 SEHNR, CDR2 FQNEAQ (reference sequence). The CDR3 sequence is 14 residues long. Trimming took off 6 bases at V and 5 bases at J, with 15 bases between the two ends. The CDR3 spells CASSQANRLDTQYF. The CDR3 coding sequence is TGTGCCAGCAGTCAGGCTAACAGGTTAGATACGCAGTATTTT.

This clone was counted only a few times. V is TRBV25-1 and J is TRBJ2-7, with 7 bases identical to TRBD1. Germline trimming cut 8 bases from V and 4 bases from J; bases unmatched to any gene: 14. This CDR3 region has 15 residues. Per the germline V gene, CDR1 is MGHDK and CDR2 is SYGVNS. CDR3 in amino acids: CASYRLPGQQYEQYV. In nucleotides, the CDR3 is TGTGCCAGCTACCGACTACCGGGACAGCAATACGAGCAGTACGTC.

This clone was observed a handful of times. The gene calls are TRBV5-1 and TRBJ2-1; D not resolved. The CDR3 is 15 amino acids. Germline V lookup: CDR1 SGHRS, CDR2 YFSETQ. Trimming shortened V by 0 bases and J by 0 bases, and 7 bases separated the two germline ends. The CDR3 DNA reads TGCGCCAGCAGCTTGGAACTCTTCTCCTACAATGAGCAGTTCTTC. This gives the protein CASSLELFSYNEQFF.

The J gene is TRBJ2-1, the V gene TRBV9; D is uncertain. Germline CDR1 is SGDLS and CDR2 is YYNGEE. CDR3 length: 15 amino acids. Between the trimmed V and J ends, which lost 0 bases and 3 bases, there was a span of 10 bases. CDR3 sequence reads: CASSVDLRYYNEQFF. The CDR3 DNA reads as TGTGCCAGCAGCGTAGACCTTAGGTACTACAATGAGCAGTTCTTC.